This T cell receptor beta chain appears in the sequencing data of a study of blood T cell repertoires in COVID-19. Looking at the study overall: Material from acute and convalescent COVID-19 was sourced from the United States, Italy and Spain. T cells, B-cell-depleted T cells, or PBMCs provided the cDNA or gDNA that served as material.

Between the trimmed V and J ends, which lost 6 bases and 4 bases, there was a span of 15 bases. This CDR3 has 14 amino acids. Germline loops: CDR1 MDHEN, CDR2 SYDVKM. Under the authors' procedure: By means of reference gene primer amplification, nucleated cell counts were estimated. This table comes from immunoSEQ multiplex PCR, and its TCRdb copy is limited to in-frame clones, with some not included. V and J calls and clone size come straight from that table; D and trimming were deduced from the DNA. The data contain tens of thousands of clones, roughly 87% of them seen just once; the ten biggest clones take up approximately 7.2%.

The TCR originated in a human donor in a cohort sampled during active COVID-19. Sequenced sample: peripheral blood. J is TRBJ2-5 and V is TRBV28; D is possibly TRBD1 (6 bases). CDR3 DNA sequence: TGTGCCAGCAGGTATGGGGGCCCGACAGAGACCCAGTACTTC. Protein sequence: CASRYGGPTETQYF. Filled out from reference TRBV28 and TRBJ2-5, the complete variable domain reads DVKVTQSSRYLVKRTGEKVFLECVQDMDHENMFWYRQDPGLGLRLIYFSYDVKMKEKGDIPEGYSVSREKKERFSLILESASTNQTSMYLCASRYGGPTETQYFGPGTRLLVL.